A single T cell receptor beta chain is shown here with its context. The data are from a study of blood T cell repertoires in COVID-19. Overall study context: The origin of the acute and convalescent COVID-19 samples was the United States, Italy and Spain. Sample material is recorded as cDNA or gDNA derived from T cells, B-cell-depleted T cells, or PBMCs.

Authors' methods: Researchers report that nucleated cell counts were estimated from reference gene primer amplification. Sequencing was performed with immunoSEQ multiplex PCR; in TCRdb, only in-frame clones are kept and a portion is missing. That table is the source of V, J and clone size, and D and trimming were worked out from the DNA. The sample lists around 260,000 clones, approximately 89% occurring once. This CDR3 contains 19 residues. Germline values: CDR1 LGHNA, CDR2 YNFKEQ. J lost 6 bases, V lost 4 bases, and 19 bases had no gene match. Sequenced material: peripheral blood. The sequence came from a woman in her 50s with acute or convalescent COVID-19. J is TRBJ2-7 and V is TRBV4-2; 12 positions match TRBD2. This chain's CDR3 is CASSPLGGQILAGGREQYF. CDR3 coding DNA: TGTGCCAGCAGCCCCCTAGGGGGGCAGATACTAGCGGGAGGTCGCGAGCAGTACTTC.